This T cell receptor beta chain was retrieved from a study of OX40 agonist ivuxolimab in advanced cancers. The overall study: An agonistic anti-OX40 (CD134) antibody, ivuxolimab, was used to treat the patients.

Overall study results and limits: Fewer expanded clones were found on average in CD4+ than in CD8+ T cells. At 0.1 to 3.0 mg/kg, CD4+ and CD8+ blood T cells expanded clonally by week 6.

This CDR3 comprises 14 residues. The V end was cut by 7 bases, the J end by 7 bases, with 14 bases between. The germline CDR1 and CDR2 sequences are MNHEY and SMNVEV (reference sequence). Concerning this clone: Its antigen is currently unknown.

Assay used: immunoSEQ multiplex PCR; TCRdb lists only in-frame clones, some missing. The sample has fewer than 40,000 clones, about 80% seen once. V and J are TRBV27 and TRBJ1-6; weak D call: TRBD1 (6 bases). This receptor was identified in an adult with an advanced solid tumor such as melanoma, head and neck, liver or kidney cancer. Sequencing was performed on CD4+ or CD8+ T cells sorted from blood, taken in a trial of the OX40 agonist ivuxolimab. CDR3 amino acids: CASMIQGPNSPLHF. The CDR3 DNA sequence: TGTGCCAGCATGATACAGGGCCCGAATTCACCCCTCCACTTT.